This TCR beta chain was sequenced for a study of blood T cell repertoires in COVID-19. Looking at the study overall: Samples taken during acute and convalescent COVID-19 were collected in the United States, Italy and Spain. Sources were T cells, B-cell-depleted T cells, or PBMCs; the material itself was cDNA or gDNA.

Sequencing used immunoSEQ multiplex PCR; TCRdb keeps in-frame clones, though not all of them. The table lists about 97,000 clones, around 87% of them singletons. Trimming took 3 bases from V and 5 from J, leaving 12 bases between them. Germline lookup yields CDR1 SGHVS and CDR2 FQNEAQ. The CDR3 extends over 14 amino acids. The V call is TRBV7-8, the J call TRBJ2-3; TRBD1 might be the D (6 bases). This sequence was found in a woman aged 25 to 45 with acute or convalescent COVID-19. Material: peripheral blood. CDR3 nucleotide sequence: TGTGCCAGCAGCTTCCTCAGGGGCCTAGATACGCAGTATTTT. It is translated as CASSFLRGLDTQYF.